This TCR beta chain came from a study of T cell repertoires in cytomegalovirus infection. TCRdb re-analysed the reads in MiXCR, keeping a single row per CDR3 protein. The profile shows around 900,000 distinct CDR3 sequences, under 40% of them singletons. This clonotype appeared a few times. No antigen is known for it. Between the trimmed V and J ends, which lost 2 bases and 3 bases, there was a span of 13 bases. Looked up from germline, CDR1 is SGHVS and CDR2 is FNYEAQ. The CDR3 is 15 amino acids. Overall study results and limits: There were HLA-C-restricted CMV-specific TCR beta clonotypes dominating the ex vivo response.

Sequenced here: cultured CD8+ T cells from PBMCs, sampled from culture after CMV antigen stimulation. The V gene is TRBV7-6, the J gene TRBJ1-2; D is undetermined. This clonotype was obtained from a human donor in good health (CMV status not recorded). Some clones in this sample may be carry-over from other donors' samples. CDR3 DNA: TGTGCCAGCAGCTTAACCGGACGGCGGGACTATGGCTACACCTTC. It translates to CASSLTGRRDYGYTF.